Presented here are 21 T cell receptor beta chains from one specimen sequenced in a study of cytomegalovirus exposure and HLA in healthy donors. The PCR was carried out with 60 Vbeta primers and 13 Jbeta primers. Sequencing was performed with immunoSEQ multiplex PCR; in TCRdb, only in-frame clones are kept and a portion is missing. Of fewer than 200,000 clones listed, about 12% were seen once; the top ten hold 7.8%. Input material: PBMCs. All receptors derive from a man in his fifties in good health and CMV-seropositive.

A few counts support this clone. The genes are TRBV5-1 and TRBJ2-5, with 8 bases matching TRBD2. The CDR3 length is 13 residues. Trimming removed 2 bases from V and 4 bases from J; junction bases left unmatched: 1. Germline values: CDR1 SGHRS, CDR2 YFSETQ. CDR3 DNA: TGCGCCAGCAGCTTCCTAGCGGGAGAGACCCAGTACTTC. The encoded protein is CASSFLAGETQYF.

V gene TRBV11-2 combines with J gene TRBJ2-5; D not resolved. Germline CDR1 is SGHAT and CDR2 is FQNNGV. The CDR3 is made up of 13 amino acids. V was shortened by 0 bases and J by 5 bases, with 7 bases between the two germline ends. This chain's CDR3 is CASSLDGWETQYF. CDR3 sequence (DNA): TGTGCCAGCAGCTTAGACGGGTGGGAGACCCAGTACTTC.

This clone was picked up a small number of times. V is TRBV9 and J is TRBJ1-6; 7 positions match TRBD1. The CDR3 is made up of 15 amino acids. Germline values: CDR1 SGDLS, CDR2 YYNGEE. V trimming: 0 bases; J trimming: 5 bases; junction bases outside the gene matches: 2. CDR3 region: CASSVGGQNNSPLHF. In nucleotides, the CDR3 is TGTGCCAGCAGCGTAGGGGGACAGAATAATTCACCCCTCCACTTT.

This clone has just a few counts. The chain joins TRBV28 to TRBJ1-3; the match to TRBD1 covers 10 bases. Per the germline V gene, CDR1 is MDHEN and CDR2 is SYDVKM. The CDR3 has 16 amino acids. Trimming at V came to 3 bases and at J to 1 base, leaving 3 bases not matched to a gene. This chain's CDR3 is CASSFDRGLSGNTIYF. The CDR3 nucleotides read TGTGCCAGCAGTTTCGACAGGGGGCTGTCTGGAAACACCATATATTTT.

This sequence joins TRBV5-6 and TRBJ1-2; 8 bases map to TRBD1. This CDR3 spans 13 amino acids. Germline loops: CDR1 SGHDT, CDR2 YYEEEE. Germline trimming cut 4 bases from V and 8 bases from J; bases unmatched to any gene: 7. The CDR3 spells CASSLGTGRGYTF. In nucleotides, the CDR3 is TGTGCCAGCAGCCTCGGGACAGGTCGCGGCTACACCTTC.

The chain employs TRBV14 and TRBJ2-7; TRBD1 matches at 9 bases. The CDR3 totals 13 residues. The V and J ends lost 4 bases and 4 bases, in that order; junction bases with no gene match: 2. The V gene's germline CDR1 is SGHDN and CDR2 FVKESK. The CDR3 DNA reads as TGTGCCAGCAGCCCGGACAGGGGATACGAGCAGTACTTC. This translates into CASSPDRGYEQYF.

This clone was counted between two and nine times. The chain has TRBV5-4 and TRBJ1-1; possibly TRBD1 for D (6 bases). V lost 5 bases and J 4 bases, leaving 12 bases between the germline ends. The CDR3 is 13 amino acids. CDR1 is SGHNT, CDR2 YYREEE, per germline (reference sequence). The CDR3: CASSFHRATEAFF. CDR3 in DNA: TGTGCCAGCAGTTTTCACAGGGCCACTGAAGCTTTCTTT.

The table lists this clone with a few counts. The chain combines TRBV7-2 with TRBJ2-5, with 10 nucleotides matching TRBD2. This CDR3 comprises 16 residues. The V gene's germline CDR1 is SGHTA and CDR2 FQGNSA. The trim removed 4 bases at V and 7 bases at J, leaving 12 bases unmatched. The DNA of the CDR3 is TGTGCCAGCAGCTCCCGGGGAGCGGGGGGGCCGGGGACCCAGTACTTC. This translates into CASSSRGAGGPGTQYF.

This clone has just a few counts. The chain employs TRBV29-1 and TRBJ2-1; TRBD1 matches at 7 bases. The CDR3 sequence is 12 residues long. Trimming cost V 7 bases and J 2 bases; bases outside gene matches: 2. CDR1 is SQVTM, CDR2 ANQGSEA, per germline. CDR3 DNA sequence: TGCAGCGCCGGACAGGCCTACAATGAGCAGTTCTTC. Translated, it gives CSAGQAYNEQFF.

The V call is TRBV19, the J call TRBJ2-6; TRBD2 aligns across 7 bases. This CDR3 contains 18 residues. Unmatched junction bases numbered 8, after V lost 1 base and J lost 2 bases. In germline, CDR1 is LNHDA, CDR2 SQIVND (reference sequence). CDR3 DNA: TGTGCCAGTAGTATAGGTTTGACGGGGAGGGCTGGGGCCAACGTCCTGACTTTC. Protein: CASSIGLTGRAGANVLTF.

The chain carries TRBV18 and TRBJ2-7; D gene uncertain. This CDR3 has 15 amino acids. V dropped 6 bases and J dropped 0 bases, with 15 bases sitting between them. Germline CDR1 reads KGHSH; CDR2 reads LQKENI. CDR3 sequence reads: CASSQARSTSYEQYF. CDR3 bases: TGTGCCAGCTCTCAAGCGAGGTCAACCTCCTACGAGCAGTACTTC. Looking up the rest from reference TRBV18 and TRBJ2-7 gives the full variable domain: NAGVMQNPRHLVRRRGQEARLRCSPMKGHSHVYWYRQLPEEGLKFMVYLQKENIIDESGMPKERFSAEFPKEGPSILRIQQVVRGDSAAYFCASSQARSTSYEQYFGPGTRLTVT.

This chain links TRBV5-1 with TRBJ1-2; D is unresolved. The CDR3 has 14 residues. CDR1 and CDR2 (germline): SGHRS, YFSETQ. The germline V and J ends were trimmed by 0 bases and 4 bases, with 10 bases remaining between them. DNA for the CDR3: TGCGCCAGCAGCTTGGGGCGGGGATTCTATGGCTACACCTTC. Its protein is CASSLGRGFYGYTF.

This clone occurred a few times. V is TRBV25-1 and J is TRBJ1-6; a possible D gene is TRBD1 (6 bases). In germline, CDR1 is MGHDK, CDR2 SYGVNS. The CDR3 length is 15 residues. With 1 base removed from V and 5 bases from J, the gap between germline ends came to 9 bases. CDR3 coding DNA: TGTGCCAGCAGTGAATTTGCAGGGGATAATTCACCCCTCCACTTT. Translating gives CASSEFAGDNSPLHF.

This clone was detected only a few times. The V call is TRBV6-1, the J call TRBJ1-5; D is undetermined. V lost 4 bases, J lost 4 bases, and 20 bases lay in between. Germline values: CDR1 MNHNS, CDR2 SASEGT. The CDR3 is made up of 17 amino acids. The CDR3 DNA follows: TGTGCCAGCAGTGGGGAGGCGTTCGGCTTAGCAAATCAGCCCCAGCATTTT. This encodes CASSGEAFGLANQPQHF.

This rearrangement joins TRBV7-2 to TRBJ1-1; D is uncertain. The germline V gene has CDR1 SGHTA and CDR2 FQGNSA. There are 14 residues in the CDR3. The V gene lost 1 base and the J gene lost 0 bases, with 6 bases spanning the gap. The CDR3 loop is CASSLGLVNTEAFF. The CDR3 DNA is TGTGCCAGCAGCTTAGGACTGGTGAACACTGAAGCTTTCTTT.

The V and J genes are TRBV5-1 and TRBJ1-1, with a weak D call TRBD1 (5 bases). Trimming took 4 bases from V and 2 from J, leaving 9 bases between them. The CDR3 has 13 residues. Germline CDR1 SGHRS, CDR2 YFSETQ. The CDR3 DNA reads as TGCGCCAGCAGCGTGACAGCAAACACTGAAGCTTTCTTT. Translation gives CASSVTANTEAFF. The full variable domain, rest sourced from reference TRBV5-1 and TRBJ1-1, is KAGVTQTPRYLIKTRGQQVTLSCSPISGHRSVSWYQQTPGQGLQFLFEYFSETQRNKGNFPGRFSGRQFSNSRSEMNVSTLELGDSALYLCASSVTANTEAFFGQGTRLTVV.

A few counts support this clone. CDR3 amino acids: CASSQVSGGRTGELFF. The CDR3 nucleotides are TGTGCCAGCAGCCAAGTCAGCGGGGGGCGTACCGGGGAGCTGTTTTTT. V is TRBV4-2 and J is TRBJ1-3; the match to TRBD2 covers 9 bases. The tail of the sequence fits TRBJ2-2 better, so the J call may be wrong. This CDR3 has 16 residues. Germline V CDR1 and CDR2: LGHNA, YNFKEQ.

This clone was detected only a few times. The chain recombines TRBV29-1 with TRBJ1-2; TRBD1 is a possible D gene (6 bases). CDR1 and CDR2 (germline): SQVTM, ANQGSEA. This CDR3 contains 14 residues. V lost 0 bases and J 4 bases, leaving 12 bases between the germline ends. The CDR3 DNA reads as TGCAGCGTTGAAGAGCAGGCAGGGGCCTATGGCTACACCTTC. Translation: CSVEEQAGAYGYTF.

This clone appeared a few times. The gene calls are TRBV30 and TRBJ1-5, with 10 bases that match TRBD1. CDR3 length equals 16 residues. V shed 3 bases, J shed 5 bases, and the junction held 10 bases outside the gene matches. CDR1 is GTSNPN and CDR2 is SVGIG in the germline V gene (reference sequence). The CDR3: CAWRAAGTGDHQPQHF. The CDR3 DNA sequence: TGTGCCTGGAGGGCCGCCGGGACAGGGGACCATCAGCCCCAGCATTTT.

This clone was counted a few times. The CDR3 sequence is CASSQEVRGYGNTIYF. Here the CDR3 DNA reads TGCGCCAGCAGCCAAGAAGTCAGGGGGTATGGAAACACCATATATTTT. V usage is TRBV4-3 and J usage is TRBJ1-3; TRBD1 aligns across 7 bases. Germline V gene sequence: CDR1 LGHNA, CDR2 YSLEER. This CDR3 contains 16 residues. The ends lost 0 bases at V and 3 bases at J; junction bases unmatched: 5.

This rearrangement joins TRBV19 to TRBJ2-5; 10 bases agree with TRBD2. J was trimmed by 4 bases and V by 5 bases; bases with no gene match: 7. This CDR3 contains 15 residues. Per germline, CDR1 LNHDA and CDR2 SQIVND (reference sequence). The CDR3 loop reads CASSSRAGGRETQYF. In DNA, the CDR3 is TGTGCCAGTAGTTCCCGAGCGGGGGGGAGAGAGACCCAGTACTTC.